These T cell receptor beta chains were read from a single sample in a study of shared clonotypes between healthy human individuals. TCRdb keeps only in-frame clones here, not all; method: immunoSEQ multiplex PCR. Among roughly 500,000 clones listed, roughly 95% were seen once. Input material: naive CD4+ T cells sorted from blood. Receptors were obtained from a woman aged 25 to 39 in good health. CDR3s include the opening cysteine and the closing phenylalanine or tryptophan. The D gene is left open where the match is weak. Expanded clones are given a class, and other clones once, few, many or no size at all.

d_call,cdr3_length,clone_size,v_call,j_call,cdr3_aa,cdr3_nt
-,12,-,TRBV6-6,TRBJ2-5,CASSPTGRRANF,TGTGCCAGCAGCCCGACTGGACGAAGGGCGAACTTC
-,15,-,TRBV5-1,TRBJ2-7,CASSRKTWGDYEQYF,TGCGCCAGCAGCCGTAAAACCTGGGGAGACTACGAGCAGTACTTC
TRBD2,13,-,TRBV29-1,TRBJ2-3,CSVDASGTDTQYF,TGCAGCGTTGATGCTAGCGGGACTGATACGCAGTATTTT
-,18,-,TRBV19,TRBJ1-1,CASRNLQGPWLMSTEAFF,TGTGCCAGTAGAAACCTACAGGGACCTTGGCTGATGAGTACTGAAGCTTTCTTT
-,14,-,TRBV11-2,TRBJ2-5,CASSPLEYQETQYF,TGTGCCAGCAGCCCACTAGAATACCAAGAGACCCAGTACTTC
TRBD2,13,-,TRBV27,TRBJ2-1,CASGGGLLIEQFF,TGTGCCAGCGGGGGAGGGCTGCTTATCGAGCAGTTCTTC
TRBD1,14,-,TRBV19,TRBJ2-7,CASSIGYRGGEQYF,TGTGCCAGTAGTATCGGGTACAGGGGTGGGGAGCAGTACTTC
-,14,-,TRBV5-6,TRBJ1-5,CASSWGGTFQPQHF,TGTGCCAGCAGCTGGGGAGGTACATTCCAGCCCCAGCATTTT
-,14,-,TRBV7-2,TRBJ1-1,CASSVGQGTTEAFF,TGTGCCAGCAGCGTGGGTCAGGGGACCACTGAAGCTTTCTTT
TRBD1,13,once,TRBV6-5,TRBJ2-1,CASREGQGNEQFF,TGTGCCAGCAGGGAAGGACAGGGGAATGAGCAGTTCTTC
TRBD2,17,-,TRBV19,TRBJ2-1,CASTPRRYSGLLNEQFF,TGTGCCAGTACCCCCCGGAGGTATAGCGGGCTTCTAAATGAGCAGTTCTTC
TRBD2,19,once,TRBV10-3,TRBJ2-3,CAISEIASGALGRTDTQYF,TGTGCCATCAGTGAGATTGCTAGCGGGGCCCTAGGACGCACAGATACGCAGTATTTT
TRBD2,16,-,TRBV5-1,TRBJ2-5,CASSSIAGVLRETQYF,TGCGCCAGCAGCTCAATCGCGGGAGTCTTGAGGGAGACCCAGTACTTC
TRBD1,16,-,TRBV6-5,TRBJ2-3,CASSWSGQGFTDTQYF,TGTGCCAGCAGTTGGTCGGGACAGGGATTTACAGATACGCAGTATTTT
-,13,-,TRBV7-3,TRBJ2-2,CASRPSTTGELFF,TGTGCCAGCAGGCCTAGCACCACCGGGGAGCTGTTTTTT
-,14,-,TRBV6-1,TRBJ2-2,CASRLQGNTGELFF,TGTGCCAGCAGGTTACAGGGGAACACCGGGGAGCTGTTTTTT
TRBD2,15,-,TRBV6-6,TRBJ2-7,CASSYKTSGSYEQYF,TGTGCCAGCAGCTATAAGACTAGCGGCTCCTACGAGCAGTACTTC
TRBD1,12,-,TRBV5-6,TRBJ2-7,CASSLTGGEQYF,TGTGCCAGCAGCTTGACAGGGGGCGAGCAGTACTTC
-,15,-,TRBV7-9,TRBJ1-6,CASSLEGFSNSPLHF,TGTGCCAGCAGCTTAGAGGGATTCTCCAATTCACCCCTCCACTTT
-,20,-,TRBV6-4,TRBJ1-1,CASSDLAAPPNGGKNTEAFF,TGTGCCAGCAGTGATTTGGCCGCGCCCCCCAACGGGGGGAAGAACACTGAAGCTTTCTTT
-,13,-,TRBV2,TRBJ1-5,CASSPREIQPQHF,TGTGCCAGCAGTCCCAGAGAGATTCAGCCCCAGCATTTT
-,14,-,TRBV7-9,TRBJ1-1,CASSLGREGTEAFF,TGTGCCAGCAGCTTAGGTCGGGAGGGGACTGAAGCTTTCTTT
TRBD1,16,-,TRBV11-3,TRBJ2-6,CASSLGQGSGANVLTF,TGTGCCAGCAGCCTAGGACAGGGGTCTGGGGCCAACGTCCTGACTTTC
-,16,-,TRBV6-1,TRBJ2-7,CASSGRGGVRAYEQYF,TGTGCCAGCAGTGGAAGGGGTGGCGTGAGGGCCTACGAGCAGTACTTC
TRBD1,14,-,TRBV6-1,TRBJ1-2,CASSELGTGGGYTF,TGTGCCAGCAGTGAGTTAGGAACAGGGGGAGGCTACACCTTC
-,12,-,TRBV6-1,TRBJ2-7,CASSGQVYEQYF,TGTGCCAGCAGTGGGCAGGTCTACGAGCAGTACTTC
TRBD2,17,-,TRBV9,TRBJ2-7,CASNKLAGGRSSYEQYF,TGTGCCAGCAACAAACTAGCGGGAGGTCGGAGCTCCTACGAGCAGTACTTC
TRBD2,15,-,TRBV5-1,TRBJ2-3,CASRTGLAETDTQYF,TGCGCCAGCAGGACGGGACTAGCGGAAACAGATACGCAGTATTTT
TRBD2,16,-,TRBV7-9,TRBJ2-7,CASSLRLSGSSYEQYF,TGTGCCAGCAGCTTGCGGCTTAGCGGGAGTTCCTACGAGCAGTACTTC
TRBD1,14,once,TRBV5-1,TRBJ2-5,CASSTGQGEETQYF,TGCGCCAGCAGCACGGGACAGGGTGAGGAGACCCAGTACTTC
-,15,-,TRBV6-1,TRBJ1-5,CASRVGGSGNQPQHF,TGTGCCAGCAGGGTAGGGGGATCGGGCAATCAGCCCCAGCATTTT
-,11,-,TRBV5-1,TRBJ2-7,CASSIDLEQYF,TGCGCCAGCAGCATTGACCTCGAGCAGTACTTC
-,17,-,TRBV19,TRBJ2-1,CASSPILASNSYNEQFF,TGTGCCAGTAGTCCGATCCTAGCGTCGAACTCCTACAATGAGCAGTTCTTC
TRBD2,15,-,TRBV18,TRBJ2-1,CASSPSGGSWNEQFF,TGTGCCAGCTCACCGAGCGGGGGTTCTTGGAATGAGCAGTTCTTC
TRBD2,16,-,TRBV2,TRBJ2-2,CASSGGSGRYAGELFF,TGTGCCAGCAGTGGTGGAAGCGGGAGATACGCCGGGGAGCTGTTTTTT
-,13,-,TRBV6-5,TRBJ2-5,CASSLAGVETQYF,TGTGCCAGCAGTTTAGCAGGGGTGGAGACCCAGTACTTC
-,16,-,TRBV7-3,TRBJ1-4,CASSLGPTGSMEKLFF,TGTGCCAGCAGCTTAGGGCCCACAGGGTCGATGGAAAAACTGTTTTTT
-,16,once,TRBV7-8,TRBJ2-2,CASSLASGAFTGELFF,TGTGCCAGCAGCTTAGCTTCCGGGGCCTTCACCGGGGAGCTGTTTTTT
TRBD1,15,-,TRBV2,TRBJ1-6,CASTDVGQVNSPLHF,TGTGCCAGCACTGATGTGGGACAGGTCAATTCACCCCTCCACTTT
-,13,-,TRBV30,TRBJ2-5,CAWSLGSQETQYF,TGTGCCTGGAGTTTGGGGAGCCAAGAGACCCAGTACTTC
TRBD2,16,-,TRBV28,TRBJ2-7,CASGLKAGAAYYEQYF,TGTGCCAGCGGACTTAAAGCGGGAGCAGCCTACTACGAGCAGTACTTC
-,12,-,TRBV7-9,TRBJ2-7,CASSLDRVEQYF,TGTGCCAGCAGCTTAGACAGGGTCGAGCAGTACTTC
-,12,-,TRBV19,TRBJ1-1,CASRKGGAEAFF,TGTGCCAGTAGAAAGGGGGGAGCTGAAGCTTTCTTT
TRBD1,13,-,TRBV28,TRBJ1-6,CASSQGANSPLHF,TGTGCCAGCAGCCAGGGGGCGAATTCACCCCTCCACTTT
TRBD2,19,-,TRBV11-2,TRBJ2-1,CASSLNIPRGAGGYNEQFF,TGTGCCAGCAGCTTAAATATACCGCGAGGAGCGGGGGGCTACAATGAGCAGTTCTTC
-,15,-,TRBV5-4,TRBJ2-5,CASSLEVGGGETQYF,TGTGCCAGCAGCTTGGAGGTCGGGGGTGGGGAGACCCAGTACTTC
TRBD2,17,-,TRBV28,TRBJ2-3,CASSPLPSGRAGLFLYF,TGTGCCAGCAGTCCGCTTCCTAGCGGGAGGGCCGGCCTCTTCCTCTATTTT
-,14,-,TRBV7-8,TRBJ2-1,CASSLTPVNNEQFF,TGTGCCAGCAGCTTAACCCCAGTTAACAATGAGCAGTTCTTC
-,16,-,TRBV19,TRBJ2-5,CASSMKGRDEAETQYF,TGTGCCAGTAGTATGAAGGGCCGGGATGAGGCCGAGACCCAGTACTTC
TRBD1,14,-,TRBV19,TRBJ1-5,CASSDGQGNQPQHF,TGTGCCAGTAGTGACGGACAGGGCAATCAGCCCCAGCATTTT
-,16,-,TRBV27,TRBJ2-5,CASSDGGYLRGGEQYF,TGTGCCAGCAGTGACGGCGGCTACCTACGAGGGGGAGAGCAGTACTTC
-,15,-,TRBV18,TRBJ1-5,CASSPADRDSGPQHF,TGTGCCAGCTCACCGGCTGACAGAGACAGCGGGCCCCAGCATTTT